This T cell receptor (beta chain) is from a study of glioma-infiltrating T cells. General study points: Gliomas, especially low-grade, showed above-expected tissue-blood divergence; non-neoplastic patients showed below. Very few CDR3 sequences were shared between tissue and blood.

This clonotype has a handful of counts. Its antigen is unknown. The V end lost 0 bases, the J end lost 2 bases, and 5 bases lay between the germline ends. The CDR3 consists of 13 residues. From germline, CDR1 is MGHRA and CDR2 YSYEKL. Using RNA template, CDR3s of TCR alpha and beta were amplified with iRepertoire arm-PCR. For one-step reverse transcription and amplification, roughly 95-400 ng of tissue mRNA or PBMC total RNA was used. MiXCR, run by TCRdb on the multiplex PCR reads, gives a single entry per CDR3 protein. The data show 150,000 or so distinct CDR3 sequences, approximately 39% seen once. The sequencing sample was made of glioma tissue, nonneoplastic brain tissue, or PBMCs (not recorded which). The TCR sequence derives from a human donor with low-grade glioma or glioblastoma, undergoing nonglioma brain surgery, or in good health (not recorded which). This chain joins TRBV4-1 and TRBJ2-7; D is undetermined. The CDR3 nucleotides read TGCGCCAGCAGCCAAGATCGGGCCTACGAGCAGTACTTC. It yields the protein CASSQDRAYEQYF.